A single sample is the source of the 21 T cell receptor beta chains below, sequenced in a study of blood T cell repertoires in COVID-19. Sequenced by immunoSEQ multiplex PCR; TCRdb stores in-frame clones only, minus some. Of 95,000 to 150,000 clones in the sample, 82% were seen once. Source material: peripheral blood. Receptor source: a woman aged 70 to 79 with acute or convalescent COVID-19.

The chain is built from TRBV5-6 and TRBJ1-2; TRBD1 is a possible D gene (6 bases). CDR3 length: 13 residues. Germline CDR1 reads SGHDT; CDR2 reads YYEEEE. The V gene lost 0 bases and the J gene lost 8 bases, with 11 bases spanning the gap. CDR3 sequence: CASSLAQGSGYTF. CDR3 sequence (DNA): TGTGCCAGCAGCTTGGCCCAGGGGAGCGGCTACACCTTC. The full variable domain, with the rest looked up from reference TRBV5-6 and TRBJ1-2, is DAGVTQSPTHLIKTRGQQVTLRCSPKSGHDTVSWYQQALGQGPQFIFQYYEEEERQRGNFPDRFSGHQFPNYSSELNVNALLLGDSALYLCASSLAQGSGYTFGSGTRLTVV.

The J gene is TRBJ2-2, the V gene TRBV19; TRBD1 might be the D (5 bases). The CDR3 is 15 residues long. V was clipped by 6 bases and J by 4 bases, with 15 bases between them. CDR1 and CDR2 from the germline V gene are LNHDA and SQIVND (reference sequence). CDR3 coding DNA: TGTGCCAGTAGCCCGAGCAGGGCGACCACCGGGGAGCTGTTTTTT. Translating it yields CASSPSRATTGELFF.

This chain uses TRBV15 with TRBJ2-5; D unresolved. Trimming removed 0 bases from V and 5 bases from J, with 13 bases in between. The length of the CDR3 is 15 residues. CDR1 and CDR2 (germline): LNHNV, YYDKDF (reference sequence). The CDR3 coding sequence is TGTGCCACCAGCAGAGATGGGCCTATTTGGGAGACCCAGTACTTC. It translates to CATSRDGPIWETQYF.

This clone has more than one count but fewer than ten. V gene TRBV12-3 or TRBV12-4 combines with J gene TRBJ2-7; TRBD1 matches 8 bases. This CDR3 has 13 residues. V was clipped by 2 bases and J by 4 bases; unmatched bases: 1. The CDR3 DNA sequence: TGTGCCAGCAGTTTAACAGGGGGTTACGAGCAGTACTTC. This sequence encodes CASSLTGGYEQYF.

This chain uses TRBV9 with TRBJ1-4; unclear D gene. The length of the CDR3 is 13 residues. Per germline, CDR1 SGDLS and CDR2 YYNGEE. Trimming shortened V by 9 bases and J by 5 bases, and 14 bases separated the two germline ends. DNA for the CDR3: TGTGCCAATATGACACCCGTCAATGAAAAACTGTTTTTT. It yields the protein CANMTPVNEKLFF.

The chain couples TRBV6-1 to TRBJ2-3, with 8 bases that match TRBD1. J gave up 11 bases and V 2 bases, and 9 bases lay outside the gene matches. CDR1 is MNHNS and CDR2 is SASEGT in the germline V gene. This CDR3 has 14 residues. In nucleotides, the CDR3 is TGTGCCAGCAGTGAAACTCGGACAGGGCTGGGGCAGTATTTT. Translating gives CASSETRTGLGQYF.

The CDR3 DNA is TGTGCCAGCAGCTTAGTGGGGGCGTCAGGAAACACCATATATTTT. It encodes CASSLVGASGNTIYF. V and J are TRBV7-2 and TRBJ1-3, with D possibly being TRBD1 (6 bases). The length of the CDR3 is 15 residues. Germline CDR1 is SGHTA and CDR2 is FQGNSA. Trimming pared 1 base from V and 4 bases from J, leaving 11 bases between.

The chain combines TRBV6-5 with TRBJ1-1; D is undetermined. Germline loops: CDR1 MNHEY, CDR2 SVGAGI. Trimming cost V 10 bases and J 0 bases, with 9 bases left between them. This CDR3 is built from 12 residues. The CDR3: CATNRMNTEAFF. CDR3 coding DNA: TGTGCCACCAATAGAATGAACACTGAAGCTTTCTTT.

The sample holds a few counts of this clone. The chain couples TRBV19 to TRBJ1-1; TRBD1 is a possible D gene (5 bases). V was cut by 7 bases and J by 5 bases, with 20 bases left in between. CDR3 length equals 15 residues. Germline V gene lookup returns CDR1 LNHDA and CDR2 SQIVND (reference sequence). The CDR3 DNA reads TGTGCCAGTACCAAAAACGTCGGGACTAGGACTGAAGCTTTCTTT. Residues: CASTKNVGTRTEAFF.

The rearrangement links TRBV3-1 (or the pseudogene TRBV3-2) to TRBJ2-5; the match to TRBD2 covers 16 bases. V shed 3 bases and J 1 base; nucleotides not matched to a gene: 2. CDR1 is LGHDT and CDR2 is YNNKEL in the germline V gene (reference sequence). This CDR3 has 17 amino acids. This chain's CDR3 is CASSQGLAGGSQETQYF. The CDR3 nucleotides are TGTGCCAGCAGCCAGGGACTAGCGGGGGGGTCCCAAGAGACCCAGTACTTC.

This chain connects TRBV5-4 to TRBJ2-3, with D possibly matching TRBD1 (6 bases). This CDR3 is 15 amino acids long. Trimming took off 5 bases at V and 4 bases at J, with 17 bases between the two ends. Germline V gives CDR1 SGHNT, CDR2 YYREEE (reference sequence). The CDR3 reads CASSPMDSVADTQYF. The CDR3 DNA is TGTGCCAGCAGTCCGATGGACAGTGTCGCAGATACGCAGTATTTT.

The chain links TRBV6-5 to TRBJ1-1, with D perhaps TRBD1 (6 bases). CDR1 and CDR2 (germline): MNHEY, SVGAGI. Deletions cut 2 bases from V and 7 bases from J, with 11 bases between. CDR3 length: 13 amino acids. The CDR3 DNA follows: TGTGCCAGCAGTTACAAGGGGGGGGGTGAAGCTTTCTTT. Its protein is CASSYKGGGEAFF.

The V call is TRBV9, the J call TRBJ2-6; D remains unclear. The germline V gene has CDR1 SGDLS and CDR2 YYNGEE. This CDR3 has 13 residues. Trimming cost V 4 bases and J 3 bases, with 5 bases left between them. This CDR3 is CASSPGGANVLTF. In nucleotides, the CDR3 is TGTGCCAGCAGCCCCGGTGGGGCCAACGTCCTGACTTTC.

The V and J genes are TRBV19 and TRBJ2-3; tentatively, D is TRBD2 (6 bases). Germline V gives CDR1 LNHDA, CDR2 SQIVND (reference sequence). V was clipped by 4 bases and J by 1 base, with 15 bases between them. The CDR3 covers 16 residues. DNA of the CDR3: TGTGCCAGTAGTACCCAGATGCGGGGAGGCACAGATACGCAGTATTTT. Its translation: CASSTQMRGGTDTQYF.

The rearrangement links TRBV4-3 to TRBJ1-1; 7 bases agree with TRBD1. Germline-derived CDR1 and CDR2 are LGHNA and YSLEER. With V trimmed by 4 bases and J by 1 base, 15 bases remained unmatched. This CDR3 is 18 amino acids long. In nucleotides, the CDR3 is TGCGCCAGCAGCCGAGGAACCCAGGGGGACTCTTCGAACACTGAAGCTTTCTTT. Translated: CASSRGTQGDSSNTEAFF.

V is TRBV11-3 and J is TRBJ1-1, with D perhaps matching TRBD1 (5 bases). There are 13 residues in the CDR3. The germline V gene encodes CDR1 SGHNT and CDR2 YENEEA. Trimming removed 2 bases from V and 3 bases from J, with 7 bases in between. The CDR3 region has the DNA TGTGCCAGCAGCTTATTAGGGGACACTGAAGCTTTCTTT. Protein: CASSLLGDTEAFF.

The chain links TRBV6-2 or TRBV6-3 to TRBJ2-1; weak D call: TRBD2 (7 bases). The V end was cut by 2 bases, the J end by 5 bases, with 22 bases between. Germline lookup yields CDR1 MNHEY and CDR2 SVGEGT. CDR3 length: 18 residues. This chain's CDR3 is CASSYKTPLGGGNNEQFF. The DNA of the CDR3 is TGTGCCAGCAGTTACAAAACTCCCCTTGGGGGGGGCAACAATGAGCAGTTCTTC.

The rearrangement uses TRBV29-1 and TRBJ1-1; 9 nucleotides align to TRBD1. CDR3 length: 10 amino acids. Germline loops: CDR1 SQVTM, CDR2 ANQGSEA. Germline trimming cut 4 bases from V and 10 bases from J; bases unmatched to any gene: 1. Here the CDR3 reads CSVGDRVAFF. CDR3 coding DNA: TGCAGCGTTGGGGACAGGGTAGCTTTCTTT.

The chain couples TRBV2 to TRBJ1-2, with 7 positions matching TRBD1. CDR3 size: 15 residues. Per the germline V gene, CDR1 is SNHLY and CDR2 is FYNNEI. J was trimmed by 4 bases and V by 4 bases; bases with no gene match: 9. In nucleotides, the CDR3 is TGTGCCAGCAGTGCAACGAACAGGGGTAGCTATGGCTACACCTTC. Protein sequence: CASSATNRGSYGYTF.

J is TRBJ1-5 and V is TRBV6-5; 9 bases match TRBD1. The length of the CDR3 is 15 residues. CDR1 is MNHEY and CDR2 is SVGAGI in the germline V gene. With V trimmed by 2 bases and J by 5 bases, 4 bases remained unmatched. The CDR3 here is CASSYRQGDDQPQHF. The CDR3 DNA sequence: TGTGCCAGCAGTTACCGACAGGGGGATGATCAGCCCCAGCATTTT.

This clone was detected once. This chain joins TRBV11-3 and TRBJ2-3; 9 nucleotides agree with TRBD2. The CDR3 has 18 amino acids. Germline lookup yields CDR1 SGHNT and CDR2 YENEEA. Trimming removed 4 bases from V and 6 bases from J; junction bases left unmatched: 17. The CDR3 reads CASSSFGDASGVPDTQYF. For the CDR3, the DNA is TGTGCCAGCAGCTCCTTTGGGGATGCTAGCGGGGTACCCGATACGCAGTATTTT. The full variable domain, in which reference TRBV11-3 and TRBJ2-3 provide the parts outside the CDR3, is EAGVVQSPRYKIIEKKQPVAFWCNPISGHNTLYWYLQNLGQGPELLIRYENEEAVDDSQLPKDRFSAERLKGVDSTLKIQPAELGDSAVYLCASSSFGDASGVPDTQYFGPGTRLTVL.